This T cell receptor beta chain was found in a study of human T cells and chemical hapten exposure (dated by TCRdb to 2020 to 2023). Some background on the complete study: Libraries were pooled for sequencing, and per-sample TCR yields varied mainly because of small differences in library volumes within the pool. In alopecia patients, the study followed how the peripheral blood TCR repertoire changed in vivo over primary and secondary sensitization to diphenylcyclopropenone (DPC), a hapten. Each blood RNA sample was used to sequence both TCR alpha and TCR beta chains. Broad study findings and their caveats: DPC sensitization did not change the number of TCRs with a frequency above 1 in 1000, and there was no evidence of changes in global repertoire structure. Repeated subsampling changed both the strength of the expansion versus patch-test correlation and the threshold at which the correlation became significant.

The CDR3 numbers 14 residues from cysteine through phenylalanine. Of all the DNA, just the CDR3 is kept, 42 bases in frame from base 1. V is shortened by 2 bases, J by 2 bases, and the region joining them spans 9 bases. The germline V gene (reference sequence) sets CDR1 to SEHNR and CDR2 to FQNEAQ. Total RNA was extracted from unfractionated whole blood collected in Tempus Blood RNA tubes. Roughly five healthy volunteers acted as controls for TCR sequencing and had blood drawn at day 0, 2 weeks and 6 weeks. This clonotype has ten or more counts. Its binding antigen is unknown. No base quality information exists; no much larger clone differs at one position. The library was prepared using 5' RACE. Reads for this sample came from an Illumina MiSeq. During library preparation, unique molecular identifiers were attached to individual cDNA molecules so that TCRs could be counted quantitatively and reproducibly. For the original study's pipeline: Samples had a median of 95,638 TCRs, with a range from about 23,224 to 750,000. V, J and CDR3 annotation of the TCR reads was performed with the Decombinator software suite. For PS versus PT1 abundance plots, all samples were subsampled to the same number of TCRs (28,000). TCRs were defined as expanded if absent before sensitization and observed at least eight times at the 2-week time point. In-frame beta chains were kept once TCRdb had trimmed the public reads at Q25 with fastp and called clones with MiXCR. Rows are combined by CDR3 protein, so each entry shows the most common genes and DNA. TCRdb assigned the V and J calls; the authors' analysis was not used. Within this sample are approximately 150,000 distinct CDR3 sequences, with about 4% of them counted one time only. About 1.3% of the sample comes from the top ten.

This TCR was recovered from a female donor in good health. Recombination connected TRBV7-9 to TRBJ1-2; no confident D gene assignment can be made. CDR3 sequence: CASSLLDGNYGYTF. The DNA reads TGTGCCAGCAGCTTACTTGACGGAAACTATGGCTACACCTTC.